This is a list of T cell receptor beta chains from one sample in a study. TCRdb itself ran the RT-PCR reads through MiXCR, one entry per CDR3 protein. The table records more than 600,000 distinct CDR3 sequences, 12% to 15% of them present only once. The specimen was memory CD4+ T cells from blood. Receptor source: a female donor in good health, serving as a healthy control. CDR3s include the opening cysteine and the closing phenylalanine or tryptophan. D genes are given only for firm matches. Not every row has a clone size; where given, it reads once, few, many or a size class.

>-|TRBJ2-1|TRBV20-1|-
TGCAGTGTCCCGGACCCCCGGCGGGGCAATGAGCAGTTCTTC
CSVPDPRRGNEQFF
>-|TRBJ2-7|TRBV5-6|few
TGTGCCAGCAGCAATCAGGCCAGCTCCTACGAGCAGTACTTC
CASSNQASSYEQYF
>TRBD1|TRBJ1-5|TRBV6-5|many
TGTGCCAGCAGTGTCCGGATCGGGACAGGGAAAAATAGCAATCAGCCCCAGCATTTT
CASSVRIGTGKNSNQPQHF
>-|TRBJ1-5|TRBV20-1|-
TGCAGTGCTACAAAGATGGATCGGACGGGCAGCAATCAGCCCCAGCATTTT
CSATKMDRTGSNQPQHF
>TRBD1|TRBJ2-3|TRBV12-3/TRBV12-4|-
TGTGCCAGCAGTTTTTGGGACAGGGGAAATACGCAGTATTTT
CASSFWDRGNTQYF
>-|TRBJ2-5|TRBV6-1|few
TGTGCCAGCACCACCCTGCGGAACCCTGGGGAGACCCAGTACTTC
CASTTLRNPGETQYF
>-|TRBJ2-1|TRBV6-2/TRBV6-3|few
TGTGCCAGCAGCGGGAGAACCTACAATGAGCAGTTCTTC
CASSGRTYNEQFF
>-|TRBJ1-2|TRBV2|-
TGTGCCAGCATGTACAGGGAACAAGATGGCTACACCTTC
CASMYREQDGYTF
>TRBD1|TRBJ1-5|TRBV7-2|-
TGTGCCAGCAGCCGAAACCTCGACAGGGGACAGCCCCAGCATTTT
CASSRNLDRGQPQHF
>TRBD2|TRBJ2-7|TRBV9|-
TGTGCCAGCAGCCCGTCGCTAGCGGACTACGAGCAGTACTTC
CASSPSLADYEQYF
>-|TRBJ2-3|TRBV11-2|-
TGTGCCAGCGGGATTAACAGGGGCACAGATACGCAGTATTTT
CASGINRGTDTQYF
>-|TRBJ1-1|TRBV29-1|few
TGCAGCGGGGGCCTGGGAGCGGGCACTGAAGCTTTCTTT
CSGGLGAGTEAFF
>TRBD2|TRBJ2-7|TRBV5-1|many
TGCGCCAGCACAAGTGAGGACGGGAGGGCCACCTACGAGCAGTACTTC
CASTSEDGRATYEQYF
>-|TRBJ1-4|TRBV29-1|-
TGCAGCGTTCGGGGAGCCCGTGAAAAACTGTTTTTT
CSVRGAREKLFF
>TRBD2|TRBJ2-3|TRBV7-3|-
TGTGCCAGCAGCCCTGGAAGTAGCGGGACGGGCACAGATACGCAGTATTTT
CASSPGSSGTGTDTQYF
>-|TRBJ2-1|TRBV6-6|many
TGTGCCAGCAGTCCTAGCGTGGAGCGGTTCTTCTTC
CASSPSVERFFF
>-|TRBJ2-7|TRBV7-8|few
TGTGCCAGCAGTTATAACCCGGGACCCAGCTCCTACGAGCAGTACTTC
CASSYNPGPSSYEQYF
>-|TRBJ1-5|TRBV20-1|-
TGCAGTGCTAGAGACATTAATCAGCCCCAGCATTTT
CSARDINQPQHF
>-|TRBJ2-5|TRBV20-1|few
TGCAGTGCTAGAGATCGAATCGGATGGGAGACCCAGTACTTC
CSARDRIGWETQYF
>-|TRBJ2-2|TRBV6-5|many
TGTGCCAGCAGTTACTCGGGGGCCGCTGTCACCGGGGAGCTGTTTTTT
CASSYSGAAVTGELFF
>TRBD1|TRBJ1-6|TRBV6-5|-
TGTGCCAGCAGCCAAGACAGGGGGGGCCCCTATAATTCACCCCTCCACTTT
CASSQDRGGPYNSPLHF
>-|TRBJ2-1|TRBV20-1|-
TGCAGTGCTAGTGGAAGCGGGTTATCCTACAATGAGCAGTTCTTC
CSASGSGLSYNEQFF
>TRBD1|TRBJ1-2|TRBV6-5|many
TGTGCCAGCAGGGCCCCCGGGACAGGGAACTATGGCTACACCTTC
CASRAPGTGNYGYTF
>-|TRBJ2-2|TRBV29-1|-
TGCAGCGCTAGGCAGGCAGGCACAGCGAACACCGGGGAGCTGTTTTTT
CSARQAGTANTGELFF
>-|TRBJ2-5|TRBV6-1|few
TGTGCCAGCAGTGTGGCGGGGAGAGAGACCCAGTACTTC
CASSVAGRETQYF
>-|TRBJ1-6|TRBV7-2|many
TGTGCCAGCAGCTTGTGGCAGTCCGATTCACCCCTCCACTTT
CASSLWQSDSPLHF
>TRBD2|TRBJ2-7|TRBV28|many
TGTGCCAGCAGTTTGCCTAGCGGGAGGGGGGAGCAGTACTTC
CASSLPSGRGEQYF
>-|TRBJ1-1|TRBV12-3/TRBV12-4|many
TGTGCCAGCAGTTTAGTCCTATTGCCAGGGTTTGCTTTCTTT
CASSLVLLPGFAFF
>-|TRBJ2-2|TRBV6-1|few
TGTGCCAGCAGTGGGCGAGCGGAAAACCCCTCAGGTTCCACCGGGGAGCTGTTTTTT
CASSGRAENPSGSTGELFF
>-|TRBJ2-3|TRBV5-8|-
TGTGCCAGCAGCTTGGGAGACCCCAACACAGATACGCAGTATTTT
CASSLGDPNTDTQYF
>-|TRBJ1-1|TRBV25-1|-
TGTGCCAGCCACTCACTCGGAGGAGGGACTGAAGCTTTCTTT
CASHSLGGGTEAFF
>TRBD1|TRBJ1-5|TRBV6-5|few
TGTGCCAGCAGCCGACAGGGGGCTGGTCAGCCCCAGCATTTT
CASSRQGAGQPQHF
>-|TRBJ1-1|TRBV24-1|few
TGTGCCACCAGTGGGGTGGGAACTGAAGCTTTCTTT
CATSGVGTEAFF
>-|TRBJ1-4|TRBV4-3|-
TGCGCCAGCAGCCAAGAACTAAGAACTAATGAAAAACTGTTTTTT
CASSQELRTNEKLFF
>TRBD2|TRBJ2-1|TRBV2|-
TGTGCCAGCAGGCAACGGACTAGCGGGGGCCCGGGGAATGAGCAGTTCTTC
CASRQRTSGGPGNEQFF
>-|TRBJ1-5|TRBV6-5|many
TGTGCCAGCAGCCGAATGGGGTATAGCAATCAGCCCCAGCATTTT
CASSRMGYSNQPQHF
>-|TRBJ2-3|TRBV10-2|few
TGCGCCAGCAGAGACCTGGACAGCACAGATACGCAGTATTTT
CASRDLDSTDTQYF
>TRBD1|TRBJ1-3|TRBV7-3|-
TGTGCCAGCAGTCCAGGGGGAACTGGAAACACCATATATTTT
CASSPGGTGNTIYF
>TRBD2|TRBJ2-3|TRBV4-3|few
TGCGCCAGCAGCCGAACTAGCGGGGGGGATACGCAGTATTTT
CASSRTSGGDTQYF
>-|TRBJ2-3|TRBV27|-
TGTGCCAGCAGTTTCCGGGACCCAAGCACAGATACGCAGTATTTT
CASSFRDPSTDTQYF
>-|TRBJ1-2|TRBV20-1|few
TGCAGTGCTAGAGAGTCCGGCCAGGGTTTACTTGGCTACACCTTC
CSARESGQGLLGYTF
>-|TRBJ2-1|TRBV3-1|-
TGTGCCAGCAGCTCGATGAGTGACAATGAGCAGTTCTTC
CASSSMSDNEQFF
>TRBD1|TRBJ1-6|TRBV6-6|few
TGTGCCAGTACAGGGGTTGGCGGTTCACCCCTCCACTTT
CASTGVGGSPLHF
>TRBD2|TRBJ2-3|TRBV20-1|-
TGCAGTGCCCCCAGCGGGGGCGCTTCAGATACGCAGTATTTT
CSAPSGGASDTQYF
>-|TRBJ2-1|TRBV7-2|many
TGTGCCAGCAGCTCGACTCAAGGACTCGAGCAGTTCTTC
CASSSTQGLEQFF
>TRBD2|TRBJ2-3|TRBV5-1|many
TGCGCCAGCAGCTTGGTCGGACTAGCGGGAGTCGAAGATACGCAGTATTTT
CASSLVGLAGVEDTQYF
>-|TRBJ1-2|TRBV6-5|-
TGTGCCAGCAGTGAAAACTGGTCAGGGACCTATGGCTACACCTTC
CASSENWSGTYGYTF
>-|TRBJ2-3|TRBV4-3|-
TGCGCCAGCAGCCAAGGGTCCGGGACGGTTAGCACAGATACGCAGTATTTT
CASSQGSGTVSTDTQYF
>-|TRBJ1-2|TRBV30|few
TGTGCCTGGAGTCGGACTCCAGGGGAGTACACCTTC
CAWSRTPGEYTF
>-|TRBJ2-3|TRBV20-1|many
TGCAGTGCTAGTAGGTCCAGCGTCACAGATACGCAGTATTTT
CSASRSSVTDTQYF
>TRBD1|TRBJ2-7|TRBV7-2|few
TGTGCCAGCAGCCTGGGGACAGGGACCTCCTACGAGCAGTACTTC
CASSLGTGTSYEQYF
>-|TRBJ2-5|TRBV7-2|-
TGTGCCAGCAGTTTACCGTCTTGGGATTCGTACTTC
CASSLPSWDSYF
>TRBD2|TRBJ2-7|TRBV6-6|few
TGTGCCAGCAGGGACTACAGGACTAGCGGGAGCTACGAGCAGTACTTC
CASRDYRTSGSYEQYF
>-|TRBJ1-1|TRBV5-1|few
TGCGCCAGCAGCTTGGGAAGGCAGGCAAACACTGAAGCTTTCTTT
CASSLGRQANTEAFF
>TRBD2|TRBJ2-4|TRBV4-1|many
TGCGCCAGCAGCCATGGACTAGCGGGAGGGGGAGCCAAAAACATTCAGTACTTC
CASSHGLAGGGAKNIQYF
>TRBD1|TRBJ1-6|TRBV20-1|few
TGCAGTGCTATAACGACAGGGGGTTATTGGAATTCACCCCTCCACTTT
CSAITTGGYWNSPLHF
>-|TRBJ2-7|TRBV12-3/TRBV12-4|-
TGTGCCAGCAGTTTAGCGTCAGTCGAGCAGTACTTC
CASSLASVEQYF
>-|TRBJ1-2|TRBV10-3|many
TGTGCCATCAGCCCCGGGGGCGCTGGCTATGGCTACACCTTC
CAISPGGAGYGYTF
>TRBD2|TRBJ2-2|TRBV6-5|-
TGTGCCAGCAGGACGGGAGGAGCGAACACCGGGGAGCTGTTTTTT
CASRTGGANTGELFF
>-|TRBJ1-5|TRBV4-1|many
TGCGCCAGCAGCCAAGAGAGTTACGTAAATAATCAGCCCCAGCATTTT
CASSQESYVNNQPQHF